A single sample is the source of the 5 T cell receptor beta chains below, sequenced in a study of shared clonotypes between healthy human individuals. The method was immunoSEQ multiplex PCR; TCRdb's version includes in-frame clones alone and lacks a portion of them. This sample has around 2,000,000 clones, with 85% to 95% found just once. Material: naive CD4+ T cells sorted from blood. The subset here: CD45RA+ positively selected. The source is a man aged 18 to 29 in good health.

The chain links TRBV7-9 to TRBJ1-1; perhaps TRBD1 as D (5 bases). V lost 5 bases, J lost 9 bases, and 13 bases lay in between. CDR3 length equals 12 residues. Germline V gene data show CDR1 as SEHNR and CDR2 as FQNEAQ (reference sequence). CDR3: CASSETQGKAFF. Written as DNA, the CDR3 is TGTGCCAGCAGCGAAACCCAGGGAAAAGCTTTCTTT.

In DNA, the CDR3 is TGTGCCTGGACTAGCGGGTTGACAGATACGCAGTATTTT. Its protein product is CAWTSGLTDTQYF. This chain links TRBV30 with TRBJ2-3; 8 nucleotides agree with TRBD2. The CDR3 covers 13 residues. CDR1 and CDR2 from the germline V gene are GTSNPN and SVGIG (reference sequence). J lost 3 bases, V lost 4 bases, and 3 bases had no gene match.

The chain carries TRBV30 and TRBJ2-6; D is possibly TRBD2 (5 bases). The CDR3 has 16 residues. Trimming removed 4 bases from V and 1 base from J, with 14 bases in between. CDR1 and CDR2 (germline): GTSNPN, SVGIG (reference sequence). CDR3: CAWNRPEGSGANVLTF. The CDR3 DNA reads as TGTGCCTGGAACAGACCCGAGGGTTCTGGGGCCAACGTCCTGACTTTC.

The chain couples TRBV1 to TRBJ1-5; the D call in the table, TRBD1, was not verified against the DNA. TRBV1 counts as a pseudogene. CDR3 size: 15 residues. For the CDR3, the DNA is TGCACCAGCAGCCTAGACCGACAGCTCAATCAGCCCCAGCATTTT. Amino acid sequence: CTSSLDRQLNQPQHF.

V is TRBV5-1 and J is TRBJ1-2; 12 bases align to TRBD1. This CDR3 comprises 16 residues. CDR1 and CDR2 (germline): SGHRS, YFSETQ. J was trimmed by 3 bases and V by 3 bases; bases with no gene match: 6. The CDR3 DNA reads TGCGCCAGCAGCTCCGGGACAGGGGGCGGTTACTATGGCTACACCTTC. Translating gives CASSSGTGGGYYGYTF.